Each of the 32 T cell receptor beta chains below was sequenced from the same sample in a study of tumor-infiltrating lymphocytes in localized non-small cell lung cancer. Here immunoSEQ multiplex PCR was the method, and the copy in TCRdb shows in-frame clones only, minus some. This sample has 9,300 or so clones, with approximately 71% found just once. Sample: uninvolved lung tissue not adjacent to the tumor. The receptors here all came from a human donor with non-small cell lung cancer.

This clone was seen just once. This chain uses TRBV21-1 with TRBJ2-7; the D call of TRBD1 is as the table states it, not checked on the DNA. TRBV21-1 is assigned pseudogene status. This CDR3 contains 12 residues. CDR3 region: CATRDKSYEQYF. The DNA for the CDR3 is TGTGCCACCCGGGACAAGTCCTACGAGCAGTACTTC.

The chain has TRBV6-5 and TRBJ1-1, with no clear D. The V gene's germline CDR1 is MNHEY and CDR2 SVGAGI. V was cut by 5 bases and J by 7 bases, with 8 bases left in between. This CDR3 is 11 amino acids long. The CDR3, as DNA: TGTGCCAGCAGTAAATCAGGTGAAGCTTTCTTT. Protein: CASSKSGEAFF.

J is TRBJ2-3 and V is TRBV19; D might be TRBD1 or TRBD2, each matching 5 bases. CDR1 LNHDA and CDR2 SQIVND come from the germline V gene (reference sequence). The V gene lost 6 bases and the J gene lost 0 bases, with 10 bases spanning the gap. The CDR3 runs to 14 residues. The CDR3 sequence: CASRARDSTDTQYF. CDR3 in DNA: TGTGCCAGTAGAGCCCGGGACAGCACAGATACGCAGTATTTT.

The chain is built from TRBV28 and TRBJ1-4, with 9 bases lining up with TRBD1. The V gene end was trimmed by 4 bases and the J gene end by 6 bases; junction bases not matched to a gene: 3. The CDR3 has 14 residues. Germline CDR1 and CDR2: MDHEN and SYDVKM. The CDR3 protein is CASSSTGGDEKLFF. CDR3 DNA sequence: TGTGCCAGCAGTTCTACAGGGGGCGATGAAAAACTGTTTTTT.

This clone appeared a few times. This sequence joins TRBV5-4 and TRBJ1-2; D is unresolved. Germline V gene sequence: CDR1 SGHNT, CDR2 YYREEE (reference sequence). Between the trimmed V and J ends, which lost 4 bases and 1 base, there was a span of 5 bases. The CDR3 runs 12 residues. In DNA, the CDR3 is TGTGCCAGCAGCCCGAATAACTATGGCTACACCTTC. This translates into CASSPNNYGYTF.

The rearrangement links TRBV30 to TRBJ2-1; D not certain. Trimming removed 0 bases at V and 7 bases at J, with 13 bases between. CDR3 size: 14 residues. Germline CDR1 is GTSNPN and CDR2 is SVGIG (reference sequence). Here the CDR3 reads CAWSVATSLNEQFF. The CDR3 region has the DNA TGTGCCTGGAGTGTAGCGACAAGCCTAAATGAGCAGTTCTTC. The full variable domain, with the rest looked up from reference TRBV30 and TRBJ2-1, is SQTIHQWPATLVQPVGSPLSLECTVEGTSNPNLYWYRQAAGRGLQLLFYSVGIGQISSEVPQNLSASRPQDRQFILSSKKLLLSDSGFYLCAWSVATSLNEQFFGPGTRLTVL.

The chain uses TRBV28 and TRBJ1-2; 8 bases are a match to TRBD1. The germline gives CDR1 MDHEN, CDR2 SYDVKM. V was pared by 3 bases and J by 6 bases, with 15 bases of the junction left unmatched. This CDR3 comprises 17 residues. The CDR3 region is CASSLRTGRKFKDGYTF. CDR3 bases: TGTGCCAGCAGTTTGCGGACAGGGAGAAAATTCAAGGATGGCTACACCTTC.

The rearrangement joins TRBV28 to TRBJ1-4; no reliable D call. Germline V gene lookup returns CDR1 MDHEN and CDR2 SYDVKM. The CDR3 spans 14 residues. V was trimmed by 4 bases and J by 5 bases, leaving 11 bases between them. CDR3 residues: CASSSGRLNEKLFF. The CDR3 DNA reads as TGTGCCAGCAGTTCTGGACGCTTAAATGAAAAACTGTTTTTT.

In this sample, this clone turned up a few times. The V gene is TRBV11-2, the J gene TRBJ2-5, with D possibly matching TRBD1 (6 bases). The germline V gene encodes CDR1 SGHAT and CDR2 FQNNGV. CDR3 length: 16 amino acids. The germline V and J ends were trimmed by 3 bases and 1 base, with 15 bases remaining between them. The CDR3 loop is CASSFPTADSQETQYF. In nucleotides, the CDR3 is TGTGCCAGCAGCTTCCCCACCGCGGACAGCCAAGAGACCCAGTACTTC.

The chain carries TRBV29-1 and TRBJ2-1; no reliable D call. Trimming stripped 4 bases from V and 0 bases from J, with 10 bases between. The length of the CDR3 is 14 residues. CDR1 and CDR2 from the germline V gene are SQVTM and ANQGSEA. The CDR3 sequence is CSVGLGSSYNEQFF. As DNA, the CDR3 is TGCAGCGTTGGTCTGGGTAGCTCCTACAATGAGCAGTTCTTC.

This chain uses TRBV27 with TRBJ2-1, with TRBD1 as a possible D gene (5 bases). The germline V gene has CDR1 MNHEY and CDR2 SMNVEV (reference sequence). Trimming stripped 1 base from V and 6 bases from J, with 19 bases between. The CDR3 loop spans 17 amino acids. CDR3 bases: TGTGCCAGCAGTTTATTTATTAGGGCAGGCCAGGGCAATGAGCAGTTCTTC. Amino acids: CASSLFIRAGQGNEQFF.

The chain employs TRBV5-6 and TRBJ2-7; maybe TRBD1 (5 bases). CDR3 length: 15 residues. V shed 4 bases and J shed 3 bases, with 17 bases lying between them. In germline, CDR1 is SGHDT, CDR2 YYEEEE. CDR3 protein: CASSPTATASYEQYF. Written as DNA, the CDR3 is TGTGCCAGCAGCCCGACAGCGACGGCCAGCTACGAGCAGTACTTC.

The chain uses TRBV15 and TRBJ1-3; D is undetermined. Trimming took 0 bases from V and 2 from J, leaving 8 bases between them. This CDR3 comprises 15 residues. Germline V gives CDR1 LNHNV, CDR2 YYDKDF (reference sequence). In DNA form, the CDR3 reads TGTGCCACCAGCAGAGATCGAGACCCTGGAAACACCATATATTTT. This sequence encodes CATSRDRDPGNTIYF.

For this clone: A junction end diverges from the germline sequence, so it may reflect a read error. The rearrangement joins TRBV5-4 to TRBJ1-2; TRBD1 matches at 8 bases. The CDR3 covers 13 residues. Per the germline V gene, CDR1 is SGHNT and CDR2 is YYREEE (reference sequence). CDR3 protein: CASSLGQALGYTF. CDR3 DNA: TGTGCCAGCAGTTTGGGACAGGCCCTTGGCTACACCTTC.

The chain is built from TRBV19 and TRBJ2-7; the match to TRBD1 covers 7 bases. Germline V gene data show CDR1 as LNHDA and CDR2 as SQIVND (reference sequence). The junction had 11 bases not matched to a gene; V was cut back by 9 bases and J by 0 bases. This CDR3 is built from 15 residues. CDR3 sequence reads: CASQTSQGNSYEQYF. The CDR3 DNA reads TGTGCCAGCCAAACTTCACAGGGGAACTCCTACGAGCAGTACTTC.

The chain links TRBV11-2 to TRBJ2-1; TRBD2 is a possible D gene (5 bases). The CDR3 covers 14 residues. CDR1 is SGHAT and CDR2 is FQNNGV in the germline V gene. V dropped 5 bases and J dropped 4 bases, with 12 bases sitting between them. The CDR3 coding sequence is TGTGCCAGCAGCCCGGGGAGAGAGTACAATGAGCAGTTCTTC. It yields the protein CASSPGREYNEQFF.

V is TRBV29-1 and J is TRBJ2-3; D remains ambiguous. V was clipped by 5 bases and J by 2 bases, with 11 bases between them. The germline V gene encodes CDR1 SQVTM and CDR2 ANQGSEA. The CDR3 consists of 13 residues. In DNA form, the CDR3 reads TGCAGCGTTTCCCCGGCCGACACAGATACGCAGTATTTT. It translates to CSVSPADTDTQYF.

This rearrangement joins TRBV6-1 to TRBJ1-5, with D hard to call. This CDR3 region has 13 residues. Trimming removed 5 bases from V and 7 bases from J, with 12 bases in between. The germline V gene has CDR1 MNHNS and CDR2 SASEGT. CDR3 DNA: TGTGCCAGCAGTTCGGTTCCAGGCCAGCCCCAGCATTTT. This codes for CASSSVPGQPQHF.

The DNA of the CDR3 is TGTGCCTGGAAGGGGAGCTCCTACGAGCAGTACTTC. The encoded protein is CAWKGSSYEQYF. The chain combines TRBV30 with TRBJ2-7; D possibly matches TRBD1 or TRBD2 (5 bases each). Germline V gives CDR1 GTSNPN, CDR2 SVGIG (reference sequence). CDR3 length equals 12 residues. V was trimmed by 4 bases and J by 0 bases, leaving 7 bases between them.

The gene calls are TRBV9 and TRBJ2-2, with D possibly TRBD2 on 5 matching bases. The germline gives CDR1 SGDLS, CDR2 YYNGEE. V lost 0 bases, J lost 0 bases, and 6 bases lay in between. The CDR3 is made up of 15 amino acids. The chain's CDR3 is CASSVAGSNTGELFF. In DNA, the CDR3 is TGTGCCAGCAGCGTAGCGGGGTCGAACACCGGGGAGCTGTTTTTT.

The chain uses TRBV7-8 and TRBJ1-2; TRBD1 agrees at 7 bases. The CDR3 is 15 residues long. Germline lookup yields CDR1 SGHVS and CDR2 FQNEAQ. Trimming at V came to 1 base and at J to 1 base, leaving 3 bases not matched to a gene. The CDR3: CASSLEGGFNYGYTF. CDR3 nucleotide sequence: TGTGCCAGCAGCTTAGAAGGGGGCTTTAACTATGGCTACACCTTC.

V is TRBV19 and J is TRBJ2-7; TRBD1 aligns across 7 bases. This CDR3 comprises 12 residues. Germline V gene lookup returns CDR1 LNHDA and CDR2 SQIVND (reference sequence). J gave up 3 bases and V 4 bases, and 0 bases lay outside the gene matches. In nucleotides, the CDR3 is TGTGCCAGTAGTAACAGGGGCTACGAGCAGTACTTC. Amino acids: CASSNRGYEQYF.

This clone qualifies as medium-sized. The V call is TRBV29-1, the J call TRBJ2-2; the D is unclear. V shed 2 bases and J shed 0 bases, with 7 bases lying between them. Germline V gene data show CDR1 as SQVTM and CDR2 as ANQGSEA. The CDR3 has 14 residues. As DNA, the CDR3 is TGCAGCGTTGAAAGGGTATCGAACACCGGGGAGCTGTTTTTT. Its translation: CSVERVSNTGELFF.

The V call is TRBV5-1, the J call TRBJ2-7, with D uncertain. CDR1 and CDR2 from the germline V gene are SGHRS and YFSETQ. The CDR3 has 12 amino acids. V gave up 4 bases and J gave up 2 bases, with 7 bases separating them. CDR3 bases: TGCGCCAGCAGCCAGACGACCTACGAGCAGTACTTC. Translation gives CASSQTTYEQYF. Variable domain in full (rest from reference TRBV5-1 and TRBJ2-7): KAGVTQTPRYLIKTRGQQVTLSCSPISGHRSVSWYQQTPGQGLQFLFEYFSETQRNKGNFPGRFSGRQFSNSRSEMNVSTLELGDSALYLCASSQTTYEQYFGPGTRLTVT.

The genes are TRBV4-3 and TRBJ2-1, with 10 bases that match TRBD2. Germline V gene sequence: CDR1 LGHNA, CDR2 YSLEER. The V and J ends lost 1 base and 6 bases, in that order; junction bases with no gene match: 6. This CDR3 comprises 16 residues. The CDR3 coding sequence is TGCGCCAGCAGCCAAGTCCTAGCGGGAGAAGGCAATGAGCAGTTCTTC. Translating gives CASSQVLAGEGNEQFF.

A single count supports this clone. V gene TRBV5-6 combines with J gene TRBJ2-1; D may be TRBD1 (6 bases). Germline V gene sequence: CDR1 SGHDT, CDR2 YYEEEE. V was clipped by 0 bases and J by 6 bases, with 13 bases between them. CDR3 length equals 15 residues. CDR3 nucleotide sequence: TGTGCCAGCAGCTTGGCAGGGGTTAGGGTCAATGAGCAGTTCTTC. As protein: CASSLAGVRVNEQFF.

V usage is TRBV7-6 and J usage is TRBJ2-3; no clear D. V was trimmed by 6 bases and J by 6 bases, leaving 10 bases between them. The CDR3 has 12 residues. CDR1 is SGHVS, CDR2 FNYEAQ, per germline. This CDR3 is CASSVDRDTQYF. Written as DNA, the CDR3 is TGTGCCAGCAGTGTGGACCGGGATACGCAGTATTTT.

The chain joins TRBV7-3 to TRBJ2-1; the match to TRBD1 covers 7 bases. The CDR3 spans 14 residues. CDR1 SGHTA and CDR2 FQGTGA come from the germline V gene. Losses at the gene ends were 4 bases for V and 6 bases for J; bases not matched to a gene: 6. As DNA, the CDR3 is TGTGCCAGCAGCTCCAATACAGGGGCCAATGAGCAGTTCTTC. Encoded protein: CASSSNTGANEQFF.

The rearrangement links TRBV30 to TRBJ2-5, with TRBD2 matching 8 bases. The CDR3 extends over 13 amino acids. J was trimmed by 5 bases and V by 2 bases; bases with no gene match: 4. Germline CDR1 GTSNPN, CDR2 SVGIG (reference sequence). CDR3 amino acids: CAWSREGRETQYF. Here the CDR3 DNA reads TGTGCCTGGAGTCGGGAGGGGCGGGAGACCCAGTACTTC.

This CDR3 reads CASSKDSAIRETQYF. CDR3 DNA: TGTGCCAGCAGCAAGGACTCGGCAATACGAGAGACCCAGTACTTC. The V gene is TRBV5-4, the J gene TRBJ2-5; tentatively, D is TRBD2 (5 bases). This CDR3 is 15 amino acids long. The V gene lost 4 bases and the J gene lost 4 bases, with 17 bases spanning the gap. Germline CDR1 SGHNT, CDR2 YYREEE (reference sequence).

The V call is TRBV11-2, the J call TRBJ2-7; 9 nucleotides align to TRBD1. V lost 2 bases, J lost 2 bases, and 4 bases stayed unmatched. Germline V CDR1 and CDR2: SGHAT, FQNNGV. This CDR3 has 15 residues. The CDR3 loop reads CASSLTGTGPYEQYF. CDR3 DNA: TGTGCCAGCAGCTTAACCGGGACAGGGCCCTACGAGCAGTACTTC. Together with reference TRBV11-2 and TRBJ2-7, the CDR3 gives the full variable domain: EAGVAQSPRYKIIEKRQSVAFWCNPISGHATLYWYQQILGQGPKLLIQFQNNGVVDDSQLPKDRFSAERLKGVDSTLKIQPAKLEDSAVYLCASSLTGTGPYEQYFGPGTRLTVT.

The rearrangement joins TRBV10-3 to TRBJ1-2; D perhaps matches TRBD1 (5 bases). Germline lookup yields CDR1 ENHRY and CDR2 SYGVKD. V shed 3 bases and J shed 8 bases, with 10 bases lying between them. CDR3 length: 12 amino acids. CDR3 region: CAISDEGHGYTF. The CDR3 DNA reads TGTGCCATCAGTGACGAGGGGCACGGCTACACCTTC.